This T cell receptor beta chain was recovered during a study of T-cell reconstitution after alpha-beta-depleted transplantation in children. Preparation of the TCRbeta library involved a method that used unique molecular identifiers. TCRdb passed the PCR reads through MiXCR, listing each CDR3 protein once. The sample contains about 150,000 distinct CDR3 sequences, 8% to 10% of which appear only once. The study, taken as a whole, reports: The study traced high day-60 TCRbeta diversity in some patients to surviving recipient T cells and thymic progenitors. Expanded graft clones, several hundred of them, were reportedly the source of alpha-beta T cells about two months after transplant. One year post-transplant, T-cell counts and diversity were largely derived from T cells produced anew.

The V and J ends lost 2 bases and 2 bases respectively, with 11 bases between them. Germline assignment: CDR1 SGHRS and CDR2 YFSETQ. The CDR3 contains 15 residues. On this clonotype: Its antigen is not known.

The chain combines TRBV5-1 with TRBJ2-1; TRBD1 is a possible D gene (6 bases). This receptor was obtained from a female patient aged 2-15 years who had a stem cell transplant for congenital amegakaryocytic thrombocytopenia, so the T cells may come from the graft donor. The sample here was PBMCs, mostly from graft donor cells, taken 180 days after TCRalphabeta/CD19-depleted stem cell transplant. CDR3 sequence: CASSFYRDPYNEQFF. CDR3 bases: TGCGCCAGCAGCTTCTACAGGGATCCCTACAATGAGCAGTTCTTC.